The source of this T cell receptor (beta chain) is a study of blood T cell repertoires in COVID-19. Trimming removed 6 bases from V and 2 bases from J, with 14 bases in between. This CDR3 has 14 amino acids. The germline V gene encodes CDR1 MNHEY and CDR2 SVGAGI. Some clones are missing from TCRdb's copy, which holds only in-frame ones; the method was immunoSEQ multiplex PCR. Here the sample spans a few hundred thousand clones, about 82% being singletons. The sequence was obtained from a human donor in a cohort sampled during active COVID-19. The gene calls are TRBV6-5 and TRBJ2-7; D is possibly TRBD2 (5 bases). The sample comprised peripheral blood. Here the CDR3 reads CASRDPDGTYEQYF. CDR3 DNA: TGTGCCAGCAGGGACCCGGACGGGACCTACGAGCAGTACTTC.